This TCR beta chain was recovered during a study of ipilimumab plus nivolumab after autologous stem cell transplantation. In the study overall: Typical patient got four to six ipilimumab doses and roughly eight nivolumab doses (median). Both relapsed and primary refractory DLBCL were included. Broader study findings: Per the authors, repertoire, Treg and microbiota data justify further study.

Patients received nivolumab 3 mg/kg at weeks 1, 4, 7, 10, then fortnightly to week 26. TCRdb's copy holds only in-frame clones and misses some; the assay was immunoSEQ multiplex PCR. Counted here are 20,000 or so clones, roughly 69% occurring once; the ten biggest clones make up approximately 23%. Germline V gives CDR1 GTSNPN, CDR2 SVGIG (reference sequence). The CDR3 runs to 14 residues. V lost 3 bases to trimming and J lost 5 bases; unmatched junction nucleotides: 8. A word on this clone: Its specificity is unknown.

This receptor was taken from a male donor with diffuse large B-cell lymphoma. This sample comprised PBMCs, obtained in a trial of ipilimumab plus nivolumab as post-transplant consolidation. The chain has TRBV30 and TRBJ2-3; TRBD2 aligns across 7 bases. DNA for the CDR3: TGTGCCTGGAGGTCAGCGGGAAGGATAGATACGCAGTATTTT. Amino acids: CAWRSAGRIDTQYF.